The entry below gives a single T cell receptor (beta chain) sequence along with its context. This table comes from immunoSEQ multiplex PCR, and its TCRdb copy is limited to in-frame clones, with some not included. Of 80,000 to 100,000 clones in the sample, about 90% were seen once. The sample originates from a study of technical replicates of blood from a few donors. This TCR derives from a human donor in good health. The sequencing sample was made of T cells isolated from PBMCs.

The CDR3 is CSVVAGTGFFGEQYF. In nucleotides, the CDR3 is TGCAGCGTGGTCGCCGGGACAGGGTTCTTCGGCGAGCAGTACTTC. The chain has TRBV29-1 and TRBJ2-7; 9 nucleotides agree with TRBD1. V gave up 6 bases and J gave up 6 bases; unmatched junction bases: 15. Germline lookup yields CDR1 SQVTM and CDR2 ANQGSEA. This CDR3 comprises 15 residues.